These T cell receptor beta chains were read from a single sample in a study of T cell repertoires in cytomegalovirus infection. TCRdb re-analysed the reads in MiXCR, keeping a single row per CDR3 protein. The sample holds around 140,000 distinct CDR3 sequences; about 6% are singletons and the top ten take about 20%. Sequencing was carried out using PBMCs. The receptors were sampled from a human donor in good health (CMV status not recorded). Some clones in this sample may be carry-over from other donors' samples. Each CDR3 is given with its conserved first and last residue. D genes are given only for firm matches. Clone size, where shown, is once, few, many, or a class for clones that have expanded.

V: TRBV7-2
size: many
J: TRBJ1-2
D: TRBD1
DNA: TGTGCCAGCAGCCCCGGACAGGGGGGTTACTATGGCTACACCTTC
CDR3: CASSPGQGGYYGYTF

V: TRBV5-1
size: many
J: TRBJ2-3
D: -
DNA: TGCGCCAGCAGCTTGCGTTTGGCGGGCGCCAGAGATACGCAGTATTTT
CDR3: CASSLRLAGARDTQYF

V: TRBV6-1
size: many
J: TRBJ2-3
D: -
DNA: TGTGCCAGCAGTGTCGCGGGGGCCGGCACAGATACGCAGTATTTT
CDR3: CASSVAGAGTDTQYF

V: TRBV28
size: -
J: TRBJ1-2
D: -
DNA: TGTGCCAGCTGCGGGGCAGAATATAACTATGGCTACACCTTC
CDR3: CASCGAEYNYGYTF

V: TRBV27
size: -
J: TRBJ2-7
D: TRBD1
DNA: TGTGCCAGCAGTTTAAAGCAACAGGGGGCCTCCTACGAGCAGTACTTC
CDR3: CASSLKQQGASYEQYF

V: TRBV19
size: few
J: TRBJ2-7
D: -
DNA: TGTGCCAGTAGTAGGACAGCCTCAACCGTTTACGAGCAGTACTTC
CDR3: CASSRTASTVYEQYF

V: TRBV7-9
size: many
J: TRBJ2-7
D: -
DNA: TGTGCCAGCAGCTTAAGTGAAGGGCGCGAGCAGTACTTC
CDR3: CASSLSEGREQYF

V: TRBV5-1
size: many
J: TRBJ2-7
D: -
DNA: TGCGCCAGCAGCTTGGATACAGGGCATTTCTCCTACGAGCAGTACTTC
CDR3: CASSLDTGHFSYEQYF

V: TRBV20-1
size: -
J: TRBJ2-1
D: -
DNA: TGCAGTGCTAGGGCCCCGGCGGGGAGTGCGTGGGTCTTC
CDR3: CSARAPAGSAWVF

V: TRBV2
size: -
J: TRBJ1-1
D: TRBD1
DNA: TGTGCCAGCAGCAGGGACAGGGGGCTCTGGCCGGGAGAAGCTTTCTTT
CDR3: CASSRDRGLWPGEAFF

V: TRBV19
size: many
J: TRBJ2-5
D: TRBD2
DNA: TGTGCCAGTAGTATGGGACTAGCGCAAGAGACCCAGTACTTC
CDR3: CASSMGLAQETQYF

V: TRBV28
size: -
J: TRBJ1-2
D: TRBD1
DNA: TGTGCCAGCAGTTACAGGGGGAGTCCCTATGGCTACACCTTC
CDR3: CASSYRGSPYGYTF

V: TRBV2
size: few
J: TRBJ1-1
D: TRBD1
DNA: TGTGCCAGCAACGGGGACAGAGGCCGTGAAGCTTTCTTT
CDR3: CASNGDRGREAFF

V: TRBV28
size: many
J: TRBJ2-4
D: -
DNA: TGTGCCAGCAGGCCCCGCTTAGGGAACATTCAGTACTTC
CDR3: CASRPRLGNIQYF

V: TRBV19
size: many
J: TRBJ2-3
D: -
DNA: TGTGCCAGTAGTTGGACAGTCACAGATACGCAGTATTTT
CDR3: CASSWTVTDTQYF

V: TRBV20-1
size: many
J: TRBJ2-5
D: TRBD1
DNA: TGCAGTGCTAGCGATGACAGGGCGACCCAGTACTTC
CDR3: CSASDDRATQYF

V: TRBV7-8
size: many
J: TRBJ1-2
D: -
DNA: TGTGCCAGCAGCTTCTCCCCTACAGGGCCCCCCAATTTTTATGGCTACACCTTC
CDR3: CASSFSPTGPPNFYGYTF

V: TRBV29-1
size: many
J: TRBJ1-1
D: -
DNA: TGCAGCGTCCGGGGGGGACACCTCGAAGCTTTCTTT
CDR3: CSVRGGHLEAFF

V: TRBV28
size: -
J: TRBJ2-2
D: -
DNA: TGTGCCAGAAATTCAGGGGGGCGATACACCGGGGAGCTGTTTTTT
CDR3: CARNSGGRYTGELFF

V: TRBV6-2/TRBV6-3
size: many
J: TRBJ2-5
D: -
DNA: TGTGCCAGCAGTTACCCCCCCCCGACCCAGTACTTC
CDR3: CASSYPPPTQYF

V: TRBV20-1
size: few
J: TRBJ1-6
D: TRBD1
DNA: TGCAGTGCTAGAGGGACAGGGACATCACCCCTCCACTTT
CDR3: CSARGTGTSPLHF

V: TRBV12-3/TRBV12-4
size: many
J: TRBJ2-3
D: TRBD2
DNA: TGTGCCAGCAGACCCGGGACTAGCGGGTTAACAGATACGCAGTATTTT
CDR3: CASRPGTSGLTDTQYF

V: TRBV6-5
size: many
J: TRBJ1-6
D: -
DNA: TGTGCCAGCAGGCAGGGAGCCTATAATTCACCCCTCCACTTT
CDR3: CASRQGAYNSPLHF

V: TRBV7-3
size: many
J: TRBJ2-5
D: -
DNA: TGTGCCAGCAGTTTTGGAGCGCGGGAGACCCAGTACTTC
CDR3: CASSFGARETQYF

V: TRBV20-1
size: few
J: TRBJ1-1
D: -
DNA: TGCAGTGCTAGAGAGGCCATTACCAGTAGTGAAGCTTTCTTT
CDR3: CSAREAITSSEAFF

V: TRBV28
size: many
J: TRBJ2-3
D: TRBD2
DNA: TGTGCCAGCAGTTTGGAGAGCTTAGCGGGGGGGCGGTTGGCAGATACGCAGTATTTT
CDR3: CASSLESLAGGRLADTQYF

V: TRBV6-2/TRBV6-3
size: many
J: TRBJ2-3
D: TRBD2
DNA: TGTGCCAGCAGCTCCGGGAGGAATACGCAGTATTTT
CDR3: CASSSGRNTQYF

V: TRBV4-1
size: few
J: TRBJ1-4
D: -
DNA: TGCGCCAGCAGCCAAGCCGGGCAGGGTGGAAAACTGTTTTTT
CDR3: CASSQAGQGGKLFF

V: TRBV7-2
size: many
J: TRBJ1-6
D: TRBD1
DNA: TGTGCCAGCAGCCCCGTAGGACAGGGGGCTTCACCCCTCCACTTT
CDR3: CASSPVGQGASPLHF

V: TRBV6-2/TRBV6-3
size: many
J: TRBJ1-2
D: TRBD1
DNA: TGTGCCAGCGGACAGGGGAATGGCTACACCTTC
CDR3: CASGQGNGYTF

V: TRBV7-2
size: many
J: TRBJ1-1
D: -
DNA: TGTGCCAGCAGCTGGGGGGACACTGAAGCTTTCTTT
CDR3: CASSWGDTEAFF

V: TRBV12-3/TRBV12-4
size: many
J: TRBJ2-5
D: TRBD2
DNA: TGTGCCAGCAGTCCTCTAGCGGGGGTAGGGGAGACCCAGTACTTC
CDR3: CASSPLAGVGETQYF